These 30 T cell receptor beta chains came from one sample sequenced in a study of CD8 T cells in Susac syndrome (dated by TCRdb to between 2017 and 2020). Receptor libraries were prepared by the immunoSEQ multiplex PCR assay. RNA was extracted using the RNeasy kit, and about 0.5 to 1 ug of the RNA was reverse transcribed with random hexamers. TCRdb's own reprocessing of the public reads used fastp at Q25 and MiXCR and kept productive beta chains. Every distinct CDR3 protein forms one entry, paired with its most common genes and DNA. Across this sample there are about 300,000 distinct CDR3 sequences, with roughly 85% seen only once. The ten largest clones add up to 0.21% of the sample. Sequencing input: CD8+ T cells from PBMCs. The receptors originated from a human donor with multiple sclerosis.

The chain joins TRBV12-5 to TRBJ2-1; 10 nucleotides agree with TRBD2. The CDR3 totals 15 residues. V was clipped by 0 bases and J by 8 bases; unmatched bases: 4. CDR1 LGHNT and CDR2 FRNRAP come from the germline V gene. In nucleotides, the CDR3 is TGTGCTAGTGGTTTGGTTACTAGCGGGAACGATGAGCAGTTCTTC. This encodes CASGLVTSGNDEQFF.

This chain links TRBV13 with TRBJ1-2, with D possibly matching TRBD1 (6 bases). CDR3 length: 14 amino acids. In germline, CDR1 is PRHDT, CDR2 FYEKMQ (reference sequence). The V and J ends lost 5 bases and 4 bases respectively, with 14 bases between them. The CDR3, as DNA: TGTGCCAGCAGCCTCCAACAGGGCCCCTATGGCTACACCTTC. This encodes CASSLQQGPYGYTF.

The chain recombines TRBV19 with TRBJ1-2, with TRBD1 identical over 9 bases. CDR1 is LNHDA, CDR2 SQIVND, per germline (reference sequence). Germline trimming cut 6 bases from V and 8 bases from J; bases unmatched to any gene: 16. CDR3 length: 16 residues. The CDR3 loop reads CASSPAPTQGATGYTF. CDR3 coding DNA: TGTGCCAGTAGCCCAGCCCCCACACAGGGGGCGACGGGCTACACCTTC.

CDR3 protein: CSGFVGSGNEQFF. The CDR3 DNA is TGCAGCGGTTTCGTCGGCTCGGGGAATGAGCAGTTCTTC. This sequence joins TRBV29-1 and TRBJ2-1, with D maybe TRBD2 (5 bases). Germline V gives CDR1 SQVTM, CDR2 ANQGSEA. The CDR3 covers 13 residues. The ends were cut back, 7 bases at V and 7 bases at J, with 17 bases in the middle.

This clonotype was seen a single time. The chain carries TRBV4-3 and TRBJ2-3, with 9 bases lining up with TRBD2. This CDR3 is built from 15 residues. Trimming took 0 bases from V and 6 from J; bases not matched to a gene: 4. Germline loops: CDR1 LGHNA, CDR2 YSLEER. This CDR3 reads CASSQDAGLADTQYF. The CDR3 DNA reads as TGCGCCAGCAGCCAAGACGCAGGACTAGCGGATACGCAGTATTTT.

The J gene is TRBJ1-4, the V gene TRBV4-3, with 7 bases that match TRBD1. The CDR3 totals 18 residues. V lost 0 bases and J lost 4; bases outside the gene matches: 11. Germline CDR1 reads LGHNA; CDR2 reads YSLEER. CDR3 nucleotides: TGCGCCAGCAGCCAAGAAAACCAGGGGGTTAAGGATAATGAAAAACTGTTTTTT. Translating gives CASSQENQGVKDNEKLFF.

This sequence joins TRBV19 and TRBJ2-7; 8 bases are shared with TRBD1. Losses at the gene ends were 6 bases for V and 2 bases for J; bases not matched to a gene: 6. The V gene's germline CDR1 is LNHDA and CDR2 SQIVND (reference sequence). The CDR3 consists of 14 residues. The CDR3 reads CASSTTGDTYEQYF. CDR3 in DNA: TGTGCCAGTAGCACGACAGGGGACACCTACGAGCAGTACTTC.

The CDR3 DNA is TGTGCCAGCAGCTTAGCTCTTGGACAGGGAACCCACTCTGGAAACACCATATATTTT. Translating it yields CASSLALGQGTHSGNTIYF. V usage is TRBV7-6 and J usage is TRBJ1-3; TRBD1 agrees at 8 bases. CDR1 is SGHVS, CDR2 FNYEAQ, per germline. V was clipped by 0 bases and J by 0 bases; unmatched bases: 10. CDR3 length equals 19 residues.

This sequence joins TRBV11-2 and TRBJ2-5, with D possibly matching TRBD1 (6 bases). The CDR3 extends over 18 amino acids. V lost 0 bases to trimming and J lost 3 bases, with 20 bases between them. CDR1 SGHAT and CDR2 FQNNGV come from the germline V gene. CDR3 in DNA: TGTGCCAGCAGCTTAGAAGGGGGTTTTGTACTATGGAAAGAGACCCAGTACTTC. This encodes CASSLEGGFVLWKETQYF.

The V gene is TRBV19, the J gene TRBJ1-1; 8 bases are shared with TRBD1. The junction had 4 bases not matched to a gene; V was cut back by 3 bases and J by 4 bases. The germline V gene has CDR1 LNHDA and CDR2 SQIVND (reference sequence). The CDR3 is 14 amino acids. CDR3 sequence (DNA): TGTGCCAGTAGTATCCAGGGGGCCGGCACTGAAGCTTTCTTT. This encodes CASSIQGAGTEAFF.

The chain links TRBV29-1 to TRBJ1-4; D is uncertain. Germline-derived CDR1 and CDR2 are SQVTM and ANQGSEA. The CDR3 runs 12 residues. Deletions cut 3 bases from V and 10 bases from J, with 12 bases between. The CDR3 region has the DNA TGCAGCGTTGAGCCAGATGACGGAAAACTGTTTTTT. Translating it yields CSVEPDDGKLFF. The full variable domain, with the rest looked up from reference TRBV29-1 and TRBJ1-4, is SAVISQKPSRDICQRGTSLTIQCQVDSQVTMMFWYRQQPGQSLTLIATANQGSEATYESGFVIDKFPISRPNLTFSTLTVSNMSPEDSSIYLCSVEPDDGKLFFGSGTQLSVL.

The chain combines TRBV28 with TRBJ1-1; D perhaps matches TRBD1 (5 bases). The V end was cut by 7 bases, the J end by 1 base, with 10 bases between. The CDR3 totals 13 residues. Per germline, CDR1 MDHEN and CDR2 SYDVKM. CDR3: CASTIQANTEAFF. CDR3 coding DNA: TGTGCCAGCACAATACAGGCGAACACTGAAGCTTTCTTT.

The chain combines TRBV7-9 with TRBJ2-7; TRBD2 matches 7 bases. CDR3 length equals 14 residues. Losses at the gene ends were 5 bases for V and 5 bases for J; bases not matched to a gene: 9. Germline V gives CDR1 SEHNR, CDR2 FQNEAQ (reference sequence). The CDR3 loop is CASSRTGRQNEQYF. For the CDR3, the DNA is TGTGCCAGCAGCCGCACCGGGAGGCAGAACGAGCAGTACTTC.

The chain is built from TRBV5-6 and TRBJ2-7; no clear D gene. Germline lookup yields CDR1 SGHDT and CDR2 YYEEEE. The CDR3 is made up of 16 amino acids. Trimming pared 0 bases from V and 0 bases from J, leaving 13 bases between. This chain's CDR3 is CASSLGTRPYSYEQYF. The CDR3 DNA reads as TGTGCCAGCAGCTTGGGCACCCGGCCTTACTCCTACGAGCAGTACTTC.

For the CDR3, the DNA is TGTGCCAGCAGCCAAGTCGGGGGGTTTGTCAATTCACCCCTCCACTTT. Its protein product is CASSQVGGFVNSPLHF. This chain uses TRBV14 with TRBJ1-6; TRBD1 might be the D (5 bases). From germline, CDR1 is SGHDN and CDR2 FVKESK. The CDR3 covers 16 residues. The germline V and J ends were trimmed by 1 base and 7 bases, with 14 bases remaining between them.

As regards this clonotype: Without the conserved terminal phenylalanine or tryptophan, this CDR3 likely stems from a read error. CDR3 amino acids: CASRNTAEADTQYS. DNA of the CDR3: TGTGCCAGCAGGAACACGGCGGAGGCAGATACGCAGTATTCT. The chain combines TRBV5-4 with TRBJ2-3, with D tentatively TRBD2 (5 bases). From germline, CDR1 is SGHNT and CDR2 YYREEE (reference sequence). Trimming took off 5 bases at V and 4 bases at J, with 14 bases between the two ends. The CDR3 totals 14 residues.

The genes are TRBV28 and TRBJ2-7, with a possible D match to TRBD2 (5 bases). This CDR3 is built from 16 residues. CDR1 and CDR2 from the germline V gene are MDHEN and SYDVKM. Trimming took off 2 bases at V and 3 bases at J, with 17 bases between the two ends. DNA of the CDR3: TGTGCCAGCAGTTTAACGAGAGCCTCGGGGAACTACGAGCAGTACTTC. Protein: CASSLTRASGNYEQYF.

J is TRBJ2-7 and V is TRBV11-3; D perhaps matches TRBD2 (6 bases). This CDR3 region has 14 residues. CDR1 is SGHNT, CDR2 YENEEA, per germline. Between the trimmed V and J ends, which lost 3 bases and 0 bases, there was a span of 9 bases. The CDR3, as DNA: TGTGCCAGCAGCTTTGGGGGGAACTCCTACGAGCAGTACTTC. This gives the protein CASSFGGNSYEQYF.

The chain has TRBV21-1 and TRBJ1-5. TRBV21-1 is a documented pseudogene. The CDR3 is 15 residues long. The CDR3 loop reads CASSKAPRRNQPQHF. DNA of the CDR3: TGTGCCAGCAGCAAAGCGCCCCGACGGAATCAGCCCCAGCATTTT.

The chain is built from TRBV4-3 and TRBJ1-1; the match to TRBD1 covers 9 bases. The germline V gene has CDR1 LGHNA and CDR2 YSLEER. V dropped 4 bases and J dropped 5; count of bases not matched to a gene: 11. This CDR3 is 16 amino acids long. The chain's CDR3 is CASSPELGQGRTEAFF. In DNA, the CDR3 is TGCGCCAGCAGCCCTGAGTTGGGACAGGGAAGGACTGAAGCTTTCTTT.

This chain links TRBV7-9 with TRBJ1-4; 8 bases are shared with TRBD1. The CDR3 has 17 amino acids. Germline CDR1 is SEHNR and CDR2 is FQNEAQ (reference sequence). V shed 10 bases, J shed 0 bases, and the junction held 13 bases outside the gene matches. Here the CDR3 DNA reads TGTGCCATCGAGACAGGGGCGCAATTTGCAACTAATGAAAAACTGTTTTTT. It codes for CAIETGAQFATNEKLFF.

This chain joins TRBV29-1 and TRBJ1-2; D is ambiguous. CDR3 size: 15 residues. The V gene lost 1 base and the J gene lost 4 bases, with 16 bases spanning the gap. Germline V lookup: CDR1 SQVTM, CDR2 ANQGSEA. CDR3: CSVEGFRGHFYGYTF. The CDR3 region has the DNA TGCAGCGTTGAAGGGTTCCGAGGGCACTTCTATGGCTACACCTTC.

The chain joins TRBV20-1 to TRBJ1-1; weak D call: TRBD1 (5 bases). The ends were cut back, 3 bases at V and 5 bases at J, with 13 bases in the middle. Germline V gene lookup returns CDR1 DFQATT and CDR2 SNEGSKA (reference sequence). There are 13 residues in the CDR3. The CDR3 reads CSASDTGYTEAFF. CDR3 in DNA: TGCAGTGCTAGTGATACAGGATATACTGAAGCTTTCTTT.

The CDR3 nucleotides read TGCAGTGCTAGTGACGCACTAGCGGGGCTCGTAGACATTCAGTACTTC. It encodes CSASDALAGLVDIQYF. The chain carries TRBV20-1 and TRBJ2-4; 10 bases line up with TRBD2. The V and J ends lost 3 bases and 8 bases, in that order; junction bases with no gene match: 13. Germline loops: CDR1 DFQATT, CDR2 SNEGSKA (reference sequence). This CDR3 is 16 amino acids long.

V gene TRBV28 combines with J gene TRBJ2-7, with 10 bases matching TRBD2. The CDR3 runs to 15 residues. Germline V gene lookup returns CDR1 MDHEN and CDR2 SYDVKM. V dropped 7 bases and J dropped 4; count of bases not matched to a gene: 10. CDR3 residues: CASISGTSAPYEQYF. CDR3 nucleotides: TGTGCCAGCATCTCCGGGACTAGCGCCCCTTACGAGCAGTACTTC.

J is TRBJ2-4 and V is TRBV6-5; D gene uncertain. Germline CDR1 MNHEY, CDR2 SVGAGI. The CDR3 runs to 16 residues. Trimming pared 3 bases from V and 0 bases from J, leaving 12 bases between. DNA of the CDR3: TGTGCCAGCAGTTATCTCCACCTCCTAGCCAAAAACATTCAGTACTTC. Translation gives CASSYLHLLAKNIQYF.

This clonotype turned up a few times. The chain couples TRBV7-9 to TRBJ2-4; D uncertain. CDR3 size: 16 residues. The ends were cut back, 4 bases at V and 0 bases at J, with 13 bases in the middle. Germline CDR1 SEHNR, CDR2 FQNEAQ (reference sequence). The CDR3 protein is CASSSRQELAKNIQYF. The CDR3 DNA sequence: TGTGCCAGCAGCTCCAGACAAGAACTAGCCAAAAACATTCAGTACTTC.

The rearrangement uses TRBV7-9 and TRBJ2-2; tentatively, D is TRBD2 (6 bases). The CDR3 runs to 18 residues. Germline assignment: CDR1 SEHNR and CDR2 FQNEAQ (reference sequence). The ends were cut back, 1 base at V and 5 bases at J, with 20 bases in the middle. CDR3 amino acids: CASSLGEPLGTPTGELFF. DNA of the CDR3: TGTGCCAGCAGCTTAGGCGAACCATTAGGGACTCCGACCGGGGAGCTGTTTTTT.

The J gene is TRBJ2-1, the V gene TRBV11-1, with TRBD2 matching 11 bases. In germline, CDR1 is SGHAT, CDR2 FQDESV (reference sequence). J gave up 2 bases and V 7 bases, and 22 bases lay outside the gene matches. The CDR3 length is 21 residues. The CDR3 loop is CASTIPNETSGSRSTYNEQFF. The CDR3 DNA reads TGTGCCAGCACTATTCCGAATGAAACTAGCGGGAGTCGATCCACCTACAATGAGCAGTTCTTC.

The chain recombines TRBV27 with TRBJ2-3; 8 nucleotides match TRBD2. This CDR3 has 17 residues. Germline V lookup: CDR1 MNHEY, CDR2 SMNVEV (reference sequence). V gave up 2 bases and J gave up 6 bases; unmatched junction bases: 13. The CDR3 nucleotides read TGTGCCAGCAGTTTAGAGGGGGAGCGGGGGCCTTATGATACGCAGTATTTT. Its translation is CASSLEGERGPYDTQYF.